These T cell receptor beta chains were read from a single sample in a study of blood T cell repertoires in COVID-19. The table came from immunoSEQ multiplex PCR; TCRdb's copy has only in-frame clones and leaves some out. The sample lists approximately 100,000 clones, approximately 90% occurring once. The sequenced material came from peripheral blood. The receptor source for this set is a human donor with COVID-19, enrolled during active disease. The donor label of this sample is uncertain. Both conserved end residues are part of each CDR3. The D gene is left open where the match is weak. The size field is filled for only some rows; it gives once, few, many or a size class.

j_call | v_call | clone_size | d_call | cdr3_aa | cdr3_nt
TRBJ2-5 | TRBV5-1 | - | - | CASSLEDNTGTQYF | TGCGCCAGCAGCTTGGAGGACAATACCGGAACCCAGTACTTC
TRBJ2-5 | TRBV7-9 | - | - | CASSPTRDLFYQETQYF | TGTGCCAGCAGTCCGACGCGGGACCTTTTTTACCAAGAGACCCAGTACTTC
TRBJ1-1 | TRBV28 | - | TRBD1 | CASSDYRGRGTEAFF | TGTGCCAGCAGCGACTACAGGGGGCGGGGGACTGAAGCTTTCTTT
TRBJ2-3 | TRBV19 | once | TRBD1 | CASSRARGPGTDTQYF | TGTGCCAGTAGTCGCGCCAGGGGGCCGGGCACAGATACGCAGTATTTT
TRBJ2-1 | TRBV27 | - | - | CASSLGAWGNEQFF | TGTGCCAGCAGTTTAGGGGCATGGGGCAATGAGCAGTTCTTC
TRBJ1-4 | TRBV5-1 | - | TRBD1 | CASSLGDRVNEKLFF | TGCGCCAGCAGCTTGGGGGACAGGGTTAATGAAAAACTGTTTTTT
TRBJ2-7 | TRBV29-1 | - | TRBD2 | CSVETSGANSYEQYF | TGCAGCGTTGAGACTAGCGGGGCGAACTCCTACGAGCAGTACTTC
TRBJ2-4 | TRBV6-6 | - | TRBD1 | CASSYGQGDIQYF | TGTGCCAGCAGTTACGGACAGGGAGACATTCAGTACTTC
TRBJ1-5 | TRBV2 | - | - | CASSDRTGNQPQHF | TGTGCCAGCAGTGACAGAACGGGGAATCAGCCCCAGCATTTT
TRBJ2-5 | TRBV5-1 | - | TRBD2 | CASSLDGGKETQYF | TGCGCCAGCAGCTTGGACGGGGGGAAGGAGACCCAGTACTTC
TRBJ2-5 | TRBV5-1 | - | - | CASSLVAYQETQYF | TGCGCCAGCAGCTTGGTAGCGTACCAAGAGACCCAGTACTTC
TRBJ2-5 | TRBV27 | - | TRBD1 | CASSLGQAKETQYF | TGTGCCAGCAGTTTAGGACAGGCCAAAGAGACCCAGTACTTC
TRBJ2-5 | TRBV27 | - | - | CASSLLSQKETQYF | TGTGCCAGCAGTTTATTGTCCCAGAAAGAGACCCAGTACTTC
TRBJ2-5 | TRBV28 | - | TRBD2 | CASSLRRGAFEETQYF | TGTGCCAGCAGTTTACGGCGGGGGGCCTTCGAGGAGACCCAGTACTTC
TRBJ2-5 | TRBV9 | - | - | CASSLTQGRYGETQYF | TGTGCCAGCAGCCTTACCCAGGGTCGCTACGGAGAGACCCAGTACTTC
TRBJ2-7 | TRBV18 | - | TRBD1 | CASSLDRGQYEQYF | TGTGCCAGCTCACTAGACAGGGGGCAGTACGAGCAGTACTTC
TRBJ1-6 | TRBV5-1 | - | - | CASSLGQTNSPLHF | TGCGCCAGCAGCTTGGGACAGACTAATTCACCCCTCCACTTT
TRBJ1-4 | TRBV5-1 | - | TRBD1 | CASSSGQGATNEKLFF | TGCGCCAGCAGCTCGGGACAGGGGGCAACTAATGAAAAACTGTTTTTT
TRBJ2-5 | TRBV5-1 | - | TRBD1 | CASSKGQGTLQETQYF | TGCGCCAGCAGCAAGGGACAGGGAACCCTACAAGAGACCCAGTACTTC
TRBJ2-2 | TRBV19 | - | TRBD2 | CASSISGGAYNTGELFF | TGTGCCAGTAGTATTAGCGGGGGGGCCTATAACACCGGGGAGCTGTTTTTT
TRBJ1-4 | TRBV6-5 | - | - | CASSQWGVLGEKLFF | TGTGCCAGCAGTCAATGGGGGGTTCTCGGGGAAAAACTGTTTTTT
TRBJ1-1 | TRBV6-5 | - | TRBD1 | CASSQGTAKSLF | TGTGCCAGCAGCCAGGGGACAGCCAAGTCCCTGTTT
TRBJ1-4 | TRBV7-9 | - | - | CASSPRTAVYPTNEKLFF | TGTGCCAGCAGCCCACGGACAGCTGTATATCCAACTAATGAAAAACTGTTTTTT
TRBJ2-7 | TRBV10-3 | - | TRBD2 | CAISEKTSGSFYEQYF | TGTGCCATCAGTGAGAAGACTAGCGGGAGTTTCTACGAGCAGTACTTC
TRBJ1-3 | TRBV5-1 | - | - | CASSLGGSGNTIYF | TGCGCCAGCAGCTTGGGAGGGTCTGGAAACACCATATATTTT
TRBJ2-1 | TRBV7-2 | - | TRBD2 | CASSLAGGTYNEQFF | TGTGCCAGCAGCTTAGCGGGGGGGACCTACAATGAGCAGTTCTTC
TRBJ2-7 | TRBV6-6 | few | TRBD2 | CASSLPDRRGGQYYEQYF | TGTGCCAGCAGTCTGCCCGACAGACGCGGGGGGCAATACTACGAGCAGTACTTC
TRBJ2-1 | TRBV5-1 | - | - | CASSLGAQDEQFF | TGCGCCAGCAGCTTGGGGGCCCAGGATGAGCAGTTCTTC
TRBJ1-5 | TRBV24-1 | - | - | CARLSREFGRNQPQHF | TGTGCCAGACTCTCCAGGGAATTCGGTAGAAATCAGCCCCAGCATTTT
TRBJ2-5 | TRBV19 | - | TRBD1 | CASRLQGAGETQYF | TGTGCCAGTAGGTTACAGGGGGCCGGAGAGACCCAGTACTTC
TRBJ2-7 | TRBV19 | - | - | CASSSSGTPTYEQYF | TGTGCCAGTAGTAGCTCAGGAACACCAACCTACGAGCAGTACTTC